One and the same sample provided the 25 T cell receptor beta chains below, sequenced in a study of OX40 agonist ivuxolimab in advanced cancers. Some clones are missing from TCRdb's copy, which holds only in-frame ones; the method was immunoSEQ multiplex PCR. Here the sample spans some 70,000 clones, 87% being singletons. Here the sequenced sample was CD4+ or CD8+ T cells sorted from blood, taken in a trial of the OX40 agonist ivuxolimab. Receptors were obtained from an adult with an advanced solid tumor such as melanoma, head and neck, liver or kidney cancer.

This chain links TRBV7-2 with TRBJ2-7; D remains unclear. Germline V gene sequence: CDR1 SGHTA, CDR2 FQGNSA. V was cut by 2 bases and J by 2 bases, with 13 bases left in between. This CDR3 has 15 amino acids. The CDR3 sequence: CASSLRSGRTYEQYF. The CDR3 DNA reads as TGTGCCAGCAGCTTACGATCGGGCAGAACCTACGAGCAGTACTTC.

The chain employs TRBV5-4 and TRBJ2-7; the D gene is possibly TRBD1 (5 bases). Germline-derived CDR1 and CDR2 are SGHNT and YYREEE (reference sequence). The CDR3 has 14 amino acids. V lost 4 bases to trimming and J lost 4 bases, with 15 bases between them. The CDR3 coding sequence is TGTGCCAGCAGCCCCGTAGGGGCCCTTTACGAGCAGTACTTC. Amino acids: CASSPVGALYEQYF.

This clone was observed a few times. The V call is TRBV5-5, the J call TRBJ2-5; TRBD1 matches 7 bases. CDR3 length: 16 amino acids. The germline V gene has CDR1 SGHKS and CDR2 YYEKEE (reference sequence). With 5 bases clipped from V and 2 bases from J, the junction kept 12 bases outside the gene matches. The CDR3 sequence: CASRPHLGQEQETQYF. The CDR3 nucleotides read TGTGCCAGCAGGCCACATTTAGGACAGGAGCAAGAGACCCAGTACTTC.

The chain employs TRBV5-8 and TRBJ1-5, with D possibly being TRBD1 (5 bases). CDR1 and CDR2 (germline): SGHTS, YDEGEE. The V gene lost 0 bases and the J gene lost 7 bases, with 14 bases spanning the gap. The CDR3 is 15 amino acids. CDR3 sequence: CASSLAARVGQPQHF. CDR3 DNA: TGTGCCAGCAGCTTGGCCGCCAGGGTTGGCCAGCCCCAGCATTTT.

In DNA, the CDR3 is TGTGCCAGCAGCCCCTATGGGACAGGGCACGAGCAGTACTTC. Translated: CASSPYGTGHEQYF. The rearrangement links TRBV7-2 to TRBJ2-7; 9 bases are shared with TRBD1. The J segment lost 5 bases and the V segment lost 5 bases, leaving 7 bases of the junction unmatched. This CDR3 has 14 amino acids. CDR1 and CDR2 from the germline V gene are SGHTA and FQGNSA.

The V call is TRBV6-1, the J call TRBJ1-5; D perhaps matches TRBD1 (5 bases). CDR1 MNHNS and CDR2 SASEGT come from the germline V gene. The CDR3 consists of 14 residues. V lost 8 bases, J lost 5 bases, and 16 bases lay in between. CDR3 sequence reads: CASRSGTEHQPQHF. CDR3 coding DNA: TGTGCCAGCCGCTCCGGGACGGAACATCAGCCCCAGCATTTT.

The CDR3 protein is CASSLENIAKNIQYF. The DNA for the CDR3 is TGTGCCAGCAGCTTAGAAAACATAGCCAAAAACATTCAGTACTTC. This chain links TRBV7-9 with TRBJ2-4; no clear D. The CDR3 extends over 15 amino acids. Germline V CDR1 and CDR2: SEHNR, FQNEAQ (reference sequence). The V and J ends lost 1 base and 0 bases respectively, with 7 bases between them.

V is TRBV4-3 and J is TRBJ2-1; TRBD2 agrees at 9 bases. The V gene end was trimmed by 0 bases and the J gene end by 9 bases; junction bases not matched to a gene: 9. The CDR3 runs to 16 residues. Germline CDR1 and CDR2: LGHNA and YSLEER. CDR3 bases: TGCGCCAGCAGCCAAGATAGGGCGGGAGCGGGGGGTGAGCAGTTCTTC. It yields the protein CASSQDRAGAGGEQFF.

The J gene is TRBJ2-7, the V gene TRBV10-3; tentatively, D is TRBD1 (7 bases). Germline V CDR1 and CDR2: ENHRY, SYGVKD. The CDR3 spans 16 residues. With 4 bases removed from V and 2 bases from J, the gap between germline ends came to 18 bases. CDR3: CAISGQGGTHPYEQYF. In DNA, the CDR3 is TGTGCCATCAGTGGGCAGGGGGGAACACACCCCTACGAGCAGTACTTC.

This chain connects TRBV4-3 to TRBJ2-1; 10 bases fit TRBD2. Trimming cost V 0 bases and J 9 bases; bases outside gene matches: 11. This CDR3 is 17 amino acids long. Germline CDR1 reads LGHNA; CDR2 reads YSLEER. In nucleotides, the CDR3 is TGCGCCAGCAGCCAAGACCCCGGGAGCGGGGGGGCCTTTGAGCAGTTCTTC. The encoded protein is CASSQDPGSGGAFEQFF.

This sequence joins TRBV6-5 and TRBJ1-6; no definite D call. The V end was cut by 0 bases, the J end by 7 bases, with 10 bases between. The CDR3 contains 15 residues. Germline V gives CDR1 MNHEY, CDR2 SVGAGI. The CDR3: CASSYSAGWNSPLHF. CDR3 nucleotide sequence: TGTGCCAGCAGTTACTCGGCGGGGTGGAATTCACCCCTCCACTTT.

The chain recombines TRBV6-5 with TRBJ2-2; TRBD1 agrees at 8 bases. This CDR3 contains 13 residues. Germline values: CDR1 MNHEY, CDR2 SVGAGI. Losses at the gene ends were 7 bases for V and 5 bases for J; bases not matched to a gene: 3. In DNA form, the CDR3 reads TGTGCCAGCATTAACAGGGGGACCGGGGAGCTGTTTTTT. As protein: CASINRGTGELFF.

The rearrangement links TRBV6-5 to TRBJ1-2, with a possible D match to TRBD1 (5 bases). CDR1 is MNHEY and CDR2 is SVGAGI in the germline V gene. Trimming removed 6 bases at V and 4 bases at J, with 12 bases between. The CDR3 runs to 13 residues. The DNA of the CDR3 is TGTGCCAGCAGCTCCAGACAGTCCTATGGCTACACCTTC. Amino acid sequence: CASSSRQSYGYTF.

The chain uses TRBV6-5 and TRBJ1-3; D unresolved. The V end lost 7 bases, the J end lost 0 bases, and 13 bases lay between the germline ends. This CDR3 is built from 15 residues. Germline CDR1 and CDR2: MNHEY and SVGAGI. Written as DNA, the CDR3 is TGTGCCAGCACCCTCGGGGTCGGCTCTGGAAACACCATATATTTT. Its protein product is CASTLGVGSGNTIYF.

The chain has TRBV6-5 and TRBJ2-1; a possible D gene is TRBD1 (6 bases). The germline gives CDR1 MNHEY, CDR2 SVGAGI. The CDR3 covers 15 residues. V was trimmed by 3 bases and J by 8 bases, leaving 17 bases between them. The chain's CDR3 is CASSYRGSILDEQFF. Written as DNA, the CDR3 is TGTGCCAGCAGTTATAGGGGGAGTATACTCGATGAGCAGTTCTTC.

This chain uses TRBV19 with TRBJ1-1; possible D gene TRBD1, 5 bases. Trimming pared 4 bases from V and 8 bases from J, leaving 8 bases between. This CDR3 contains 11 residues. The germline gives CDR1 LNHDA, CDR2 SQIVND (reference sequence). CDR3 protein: CASSTYREAFF. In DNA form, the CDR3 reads TGTGCCAGTAGTACGTACAGGGAAGCTTTCTTT.

CDR3 region: CASIPASTTNEKLFF. CDR3 bases: TGTGCCAGCATCCCCGCCAGTACAACTAATGAAAAACTGTTTTTT. The chain couples TRBV6-6 to TRBJ1-4, with D uncertain. V lost 7 bases to trimming and J lost 0 bases, with 12 bases between them. The germline V gene encodes CDR1 MNHNY and CDR2 SVGAGI (reference sequence). This CDR3 has 15 residues.

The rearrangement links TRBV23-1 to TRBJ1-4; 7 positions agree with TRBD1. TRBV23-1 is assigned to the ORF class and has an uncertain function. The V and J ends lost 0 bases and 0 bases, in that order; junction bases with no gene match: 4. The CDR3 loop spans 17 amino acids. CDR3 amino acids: CASSQSDRTPTNEKLFF. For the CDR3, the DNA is TGCGCCAGCAGTCAATCGGACAGGACTCCAACTAATGAAAAACTGTTTTTT.

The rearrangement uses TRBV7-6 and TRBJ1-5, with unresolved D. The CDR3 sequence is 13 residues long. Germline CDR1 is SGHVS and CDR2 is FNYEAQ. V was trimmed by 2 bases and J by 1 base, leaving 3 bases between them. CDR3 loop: CASSLQSNQPQHF. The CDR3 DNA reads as TGTGCCAGCAGCTTACAGAGCAATCAGCCCCAGCATTTT.

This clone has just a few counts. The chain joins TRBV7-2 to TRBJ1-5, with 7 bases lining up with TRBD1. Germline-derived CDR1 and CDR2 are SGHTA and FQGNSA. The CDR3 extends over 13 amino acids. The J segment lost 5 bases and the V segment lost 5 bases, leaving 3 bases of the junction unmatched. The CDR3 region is CASSIDRDQPQHF. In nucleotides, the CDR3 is TGTGCCAGCAGCATTGACAGGGATCAGCCCCAGCATTTT.

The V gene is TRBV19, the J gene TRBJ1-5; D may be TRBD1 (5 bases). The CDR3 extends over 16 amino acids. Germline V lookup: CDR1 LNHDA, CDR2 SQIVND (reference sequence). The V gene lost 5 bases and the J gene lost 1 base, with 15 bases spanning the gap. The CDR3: CASSRWDGSSNQPQHF. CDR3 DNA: TGTGCCAGTAGTCGATGGGACGGTTCGAGCAATCAGCCCCAGCATTTT.

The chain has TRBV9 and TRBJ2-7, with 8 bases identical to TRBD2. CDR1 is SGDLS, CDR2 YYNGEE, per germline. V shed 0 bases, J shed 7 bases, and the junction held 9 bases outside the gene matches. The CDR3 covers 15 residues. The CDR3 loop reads CASSVAASGWGEQYF. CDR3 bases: TGTGCCAGCAGCGTAGCGGCTAGCGGGTGGGGGGAGCAGTACTTC.

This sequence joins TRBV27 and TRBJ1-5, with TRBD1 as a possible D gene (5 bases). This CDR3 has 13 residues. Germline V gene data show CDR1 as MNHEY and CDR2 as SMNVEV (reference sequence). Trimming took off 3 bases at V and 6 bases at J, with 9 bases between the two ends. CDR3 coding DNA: TGTGCCAGCAGTTTGAGAGGGGCTCAGCCCCAGCATTTT. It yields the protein CASSLRGAQPQHF.

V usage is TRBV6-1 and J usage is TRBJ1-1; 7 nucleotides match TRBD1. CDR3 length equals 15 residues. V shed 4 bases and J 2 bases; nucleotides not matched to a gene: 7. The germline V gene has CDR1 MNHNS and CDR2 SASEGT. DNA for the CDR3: TGTGCCAGCAGTGTCTTCTGGACAGGAAACACTGAAGCTTTCTTT. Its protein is CASSVFWTGNTEAFF.

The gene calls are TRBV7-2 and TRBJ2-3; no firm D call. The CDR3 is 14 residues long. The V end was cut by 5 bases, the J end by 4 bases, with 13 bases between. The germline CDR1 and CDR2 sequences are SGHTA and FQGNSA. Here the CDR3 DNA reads TGTGCCAGCAGCGTACGACCCGCGGCAGATACGCAGTATTTT. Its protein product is CASSVRPAADTQYF. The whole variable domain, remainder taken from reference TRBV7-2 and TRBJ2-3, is GAGVSQSPSNKVTEKGKDVELRCDPISGHTALYWYRQSLGQGLEFLIYFQGNSAPDKSGLPSDRFSAERTGGSVSTLTIQRTQQEDSAVYLCASSVRPAADTQYFGPGTRLTVL.